These 20 T cell receptor beta chains came from one sample sequenced in a study of blood T cell repertoires in COVID-19 (dated by TCRdb to 2019 to 2021). The library was prepared using the immunoSEQ multiplex PCR assay. The table comes from immuneACCESS by way of TCRdb, which keeps in-frame sequences with V and J called. Part of the clones is missing from these tables; in studies checked, under half for an unresolved V gene and the rest for unknown reasons. A total of about 88,000 clones appear in this sample, about 88% of them only once. Clones ranked in the top ten supply just under 3% of the sample. Sequencing input: peripheral blood. Receptors were obtained from a woman older than 75 with acute or convalescent COVID-19.

This clone was counted a single time. The chain links TRBV9 to TRBJ2-3, with D possibly TRBD2 on 6 matching bases. CDR1 is SGDLS and CDR2 is YYNGEE in the germline V gene. V lost 0 bases and J lost 4, with 15 bases in between. The CDR3 covers 16 residues. CDR3 sequence: CASSVDVGRSADTQYF. CDR3 sequence (DNA): TGTGCCAGCAGCGTAGACGTGGGGAGGTCAGCAGATACGCAGTATTTT.

V is TRBV5-1 and J is TRBJ2-5; a weak D match, TRBD1 (5 bases). This CDR3 is built from 13 residues. V was cut by 1 base and J by 1 base, with 5 bases left in between. The V gene's germline CDR1 is SGHRS and CDR2 YFSETQ. The CDR3, as DNA: TGCGCCAGCAGCTTGAGGGGCCAAGAGACCCAGTACTTC. It encodes CASSLRGQETQYF. The full variable domain, completed using reference TRBV5-1 and TRBJ2-5, is KAGVTQTPRYLIKTRGQQVTLSCSPISGHRSVSWYQQTPGQGLQFLFEYFSETQRNKGNFPGRFSGRQFSNSRSEMNVSTLELGDSALYLCASSLRGQETQYFGPGTRLLVL.

The gene calls are TRBV18 and TRBJ1-2, with D possibly being TRBD1 (5 bases). The CDR3 sequence is 18 residues long. V lost 3 bases and J 1 base, leaving 21 bases between the germline ends. CDR1 and CDR2 from the germline V gene are KGHSH and LQKENI. CDR3 residues: CASSPSIPTGTGNYGYTF. CDR3 nucleotide sequence: TGTGCCAGCTCACCCTCGATACCTACAGGAACTGGTAACTATGGCTACACCTTC.

The J gene is TRBJ1-2, the V gene TRBV5-4; no definite D call. The CDR3 totals 14 residues. V was pared by 4 bases and J by 2 bases, with 12 bases between. In germline, CDR1 is SGHNT, CDR2 YYREEE (reference sequence). CDR3: CASSPAVGNYGYTF. In nucleotides, the CDR3 is TGTGCCAGCAGCCCGGCGGTCGGAAACTATGGCTACACCTTC.

The gene calls are TRBV5-1 and TRBJ2-1; 7 positions match TRBD2. Losses at the gene ends were 3 bases for V and 7 bases for J; bases not matched to a gene: 10. Germline CDR1 reads SGHRS; CDR2 reads YFSETQ. The CDR3 loop spans 15 amino acids. The CDR3 reads CASSYGGGPGNEQFF. DNA for the CDR3: TGCGCCAGCAGCTACGGGGGAGGGCCGGGGAATGAGCAGTTCTTC. The full variable domain, in which reference TRBV5-1 and TRBJ2-1 provide the parts outside the CDR3, is KAGVTQTPRYLIKTRGQQVTLSCSPISGHRSVSWYQQTPGQGLQFLFEYFSETQRNKGNFPGRFSGRQFSNSRSEMNVSTLELGDSALYLCASSYGGGPGNEQFFGPGTRLTVL.

This sequence joins TRBV4-2 and TRBJ2-1; tentative D call: TRBD1 (5 bases). This CDR3 is built from 16 residues. The germline gives CDR1 LGHNA, CDR2 YNFKEQ. Trimming removed 3 bases from V and 7 bases from J, with 19 bases in between. CDR3 loop: CASSQVTGGARNEQFF. CDR3 in DNA: TGTGCCAGCAGCCAGGTCACAGGTGGTGCCCGAAATGAGCAGTTCTTC.

The DNA of the CDR3 is TGTGCCAGCAGCCCAAGCGGGGGGCCGTACAATGAGCAGTTCTTC. Translation: CASSPSGGPYNEQFF. This rearrangement joins TRBV6-5 to TRBJ2-1, with TRBD2 matching 9 bases. This CDR3 has 15 amino acids. Germline-derived CDR1 and CDR2 are MNHEY and SVGAGI. The ends lost 6 bases at V and 4 bases at J; junction bases unmatched: 7.

The gene calls are TRBV10-3 and TRBJ1-1; 8 positions match TRBD1. Germline lookup yields CDR1 ENHRY and CDR2 SYGVKD. This CDR3 is 13 amino acids long. J gave up 5 bases and V 5 bases, and 4 bases lay outside the gene matches. The CDR3 is CAISNRGSTEAFF. The CDR3 DNA is TGTGCCATCAGTAACAGGGGGAGTACTGAAGCTTTCTTT.

The chain carries TRBV6-5 and TRBJ2-3; D possibly corresponds to TRBD2 (5 bases). Germline CDR1 is MNHEY and CDR2 is SVGAGI. The CDR3 runs 14 residues. The V end was cut by 7 bases, the J end by 6 bases, with 17 bases between. The CDR3 sequence is CASTNLATRDTQYF. CDR3 nucleotides: TGTGCCAGCACTAACTTAGCGACGAGGGATACGCAGTATTTT.

The chain is built from TRBV12-5 and TRBJ2-3; 7 bases map to TRBD2. Germline CDR1 LGHNT, CDR2 FRNRAP. The CDR3 spans 15 residues. J was trimmed by 2 bases and V by 6 bases; bases with no gene match: 8. The CDR3 nucleotides are TGTGCTAGTGGGGGCCAAGCGGGGTACACAGATACGCAGTATTTT. Its translation: CASGGQAGYTDTQYF.

The gene calls are TRBV19 and TRBJ2-2, with a weak D call TRBD2 (6 bases). Germline V lookup: CDR1 LNHDA, CDR2 SQIVND (reference sequence). This CDR3 region has 13 residues. V was trimmed by 10 bases and J by 1 base, leaving 10 bases between them. The CDR3 spells CATWGLNTGELFF. DNA for the CDR3: TGTGCCACTTGGGGACTGAACACCGGGGAGCTGTTTTTT.

The CDR3 DNA sequence: TGTGCCAGTAAGAGACAGGGGCCCTTCGGCACAGATACGCAGTATTTT. Protein: CASKRQGPFGTDTQYF. The chain recombines TRBV19 with TRBJ2-3; 8 nucleotides agree with TRBD1. Germline V gene lookup returns CDR1 LNHDA and CDR2 SQIVND (reference sequence). This CDR3 has 16 amino acids. V trimming: 7 bases; J trimming: 1 base; junction bases outside the gene matches: 10.

This chain uses TRBV5-8 with TRBJ1-3; TRBD1 might be the D (6 bases). Trimming stripped 4 bases from V and 0 bases from J, with 11 bases between. Germline values: CDR1 SGHTS, CDR2 YDEGEE. The CDR3 spans 15 residues. CDR3 DNA: TGTGCCAGCAGCACCGGACAGTCCTCTGGAAACACCATATATTTT. Translated, it gives CASSTGQSSGNTIYF. Looking up the rest from reference TRBV5-8 and TRBJ1-3 gives the full variable domain: EAGVTQSPTHLIKTRGQQATLRCSPISGHTSVYWYQQALGLGLQFLLWYDEGEERNRGNFPPRFSGRQFPNYSSELNVNALELEDSALYLCASSTGQSSGNTIYFGEGSWLTVV.

This sequence joins TRBV6-5 and TRBJ1-6; 8 nucleotides align to TRBD1. This CDR3 is built from 15 residues. The J segment lost 9 bases and the V segment lost 2 bases, leaving 6 bases of the junction unmatched. The germline gives CDR1 MNHEY, CDR2 SVGAGI. The CDR3 loop reads CASSYTRDRRSPLHF. The CDR3 DNA follows: TGTGCCAGCAGTTACACTCGGGACAGGCGTTCACCCCTCCACTTT.

This sequence joins TRBV4-1 and TRBJ1-4, with unresolved D. CDR1 MGHRA and CDR2 YSYEKL come from the germline V gene. The V end lost 1 base, the J end lost 7 bases, and 10 bases lay between the germline ends. CDR3 size: 14 residues. The CDR3 sequence is CASSQAGDSEKLFF. CDR3 nucleotide sequence: TGCGCCAGCAGCCAAGCGGGTGATTCTGAAAAACTGTTTTTT.

The V gene is TRBV27, the J gene TRBJ2-3, with 16 positions matching TRBD2. CDR3 length: 16 amino acids. Germline CDR1 and CDR2: MNHEY and SMNVEV (reference sequence). Trimming at V came to 5 bases and at J to 7 bases, leaving 6 bases not matched to a gene. The CDR3 is CASSALGLAGGHTQYF. CDR3 sequence (DNA): TGTGCCAGCAGTGCTCTGGGACTAGCGGGGGGGCATACGCAGTATTTT.

The chain joins TRBV29-1 to TRBJ1-2; unclear D gene. There are 12 residues in the CDR3. Deletions cut 4 bases from V and 6 bases from J, with 12 bases between. Per the germline V gene, CDR1 is SQVTM and CDR2 is ANQGSEA. The CDR3 is CSVVPGIDGYTF. CDR3 nucleotide sequence: TGCAGCGTTGTGCCGGGAATCGATGGCTACACCTTC.

This chain uses TRBV7-2 with TRBJ1-1; 7 bases agree with TRBD1. Trimming took 5 bases from V and 4 from J; bases not matched to a gene: 4. CDR1 is SGHTA and CDR2 is FQGNSA in the germline V gene. The CDR3 is 13 amino acids. CDR3 in amino acids: CASSLRQGTEAFF. In DNA form, the CDR3 reads TGTGCCAGCAGCCTTAGACAGGGCACTGAAGCTTTCTTT.

J is TRBJ2-2 and V is TRBV7-2; TRBD2 matches 13 bases. The germline CDR1 and CDR2 sequences are SGHTA and FQGNSA. This CDR3 spans 18 amino acids. With 3 bases clipped from V and 3 bases from J, the junction kept 7 bases outside the gene matches. CDR3 coding DNA: TGTGCCAGCAGCTTCCGGACTAGCGGGAGAGCGTACACCGGGGAGCTGTTTTTT. Encoded protein: CASSFRTSGRAYTGELFF.

V and J are TRBV27 and TRBJ1-5; no definite D call. Trimming took 5 bases from V and 0 from J, leaving 14 bases between them. Germline loops: CDR1 MNHEY, CDR2 SMNVEV (reference sequence). CDR3 size: 16 residues. In DNA form, the CDR3 reads TGTGCCAGCAGTACGACGGGGAGATCTAGCAATCAGCCCCAGCATTTT. This translates into CASSTTGRSSNQPQHF.